Shown below are 30 T cell receptor beta chains from a single sample sequenced in a study of regulatory T cells in long-lasting Graves disease. Library construction for TCR beta used iRepertoire HTBI primers and Arm-PCR of CDR3 regions. TCRdb ran MiXCR on the multiplex PCR reads and lists one entry per CDR3 protein. The data hold 600,000 to 850,000 distinct CDR3 sequences, with approximately 29% observed a single time. Indicated time point: persistent/refractory GD, antithyroid drugs over 5 years with positive TRAb. PBMCs were the source of the RNA used for TCR sequencing. The sequencing used peripheral blood mononuclear cells (PBMCs), collected when the disease was refractory, from a patient treated with antithyroid drugs. The receptor source for this set is a female donor with Graves disease.

This clonotype came up a few times. The chain has TRBV6-1 and TRBJ1-2, with D hard to call. Germline V gene lookup returns CDR1 MNHNS and CDR2 SASEGT. The CDR3 covers 14 residues. V was trimmed by 5 bases and J by 6 bases, leaving 16 bases between them. The DNA of the CDR3 is TGTGCCAGCAGTCTCCATCGGGTGGGTAATGGCTACACCTTC. Translation gives CASSLHRVGNGYTF.

V gene TRBV2 combines with J gene TRBJ1-1, with D hard to call. CDR1 and CDR2 from the germline V gene are SNHLY and FYNNEI. CDR3 length equals 14 residues. Trimming left V 2 bases short and J 1 base short, with 8 bases between. The CDR3 protein is CASSEWRSNTEAFF. In DNA, the CDR3 is TGTGCCAGCAGTGAATGGAGATCGAACACTGAAGCTTTCTTT.

The rearrangement uses TRBV2 and TRBJ1-5; unclear D gene. Germline V gives CDR1 SNHLY, CDR2 FYNNEI. Trimming removed 5 bases from V and 2 bases from J, with 13 bases in between. The CDR3 contains 15 residues. In DNA form, the CDR3 reads TGTGCCAGCAGTAAATCGCCGGGCGGCAATCAGCCCCAGCATTTT. Translating it yields CASSKSPGGNQPQHF.

The chain joins TRBV19 to TRBJ2-2, with 9 nucleotides matching TRBD2. The CDR3 totals 17 residues. V dropped 7 bases and J dropped 3; count of bases not matched to a gene: 12. The V gene's germline CDR1 is LNHDA and CDR2 SQIVND (reference sequence). The CDR3: CASTNMGLAGYTGELFF. As DNA, the CDR3 is TGTGCCAGTACCAATATGGGCCTAGCGGGGTACACCGGGGAGCTGTTTTTT.

This clonotype has just a few counts. The chain employs TRBV19 and TRBJ1-1; perhaps TRBD1 as D (6 bases). The CDR3 spans 15 residues. With 3 bases removed from V and 0 bases from J, the gap between germline ends came to 11 bases. Germline values: CDR1 LNHDA, CDR2 SQIVND (reference sequence). CDR3 coding DNA: TGTGCCAGTAGTATCGGACAGCCCATGAACACTGAAGCTTTCTTT. It translates to CASSIGQPMNTEAFF.

The table lists this clonotype with many counts. The chain recombines TRBV2 with TRBJ1-1; D gene unclear. This CDR3 region has 14 residues. Germline assignment: CDR1 SNHLY and CDR2 FYNNEI. V was trimmed by 6 bases and J by 5 bases, leaving 16 bases between them. CDR3 sequence: CASRAGKGSTEAFF. Written as DNA, the CDR3 is TGTGCCAGCAGGGCCGGTAAAGGGTCTACTGAAGCTTTCTTT. The variable domain in full, completed from reference TRBV2 and TRBJ1-1, reads EPEVTQTPSHQVTQMGQEVILRCVPISNHLYFYWYRQILGQKVEFLVSFYNNEISEKSEIFDDQFSVERPDGSNFTLKIRSTKLEDSAMYFCASRAGKGSTEAFFGQGTRLTVV.

Of note for this clonotype: The CDR3 ends on some other residue instead of the conserved phenylalanine or tryptophan, so this is likely a read error. The gene calls are TRBV20-1 and TRBJ1-5, with no clear D. V was clipped by 0 bases and J by 0 bases, with 18 bases between them. The CDR3 consists of 18 residues. Per the germline V gene, CDR1 is DFQATT and CDR2 is SNEGSKA (reference sequence). The CDR3 DNA follows: TGCAGTGCTAGAGATGGTAAACCGACGAGTAATAGCAATCAGCCCCAGCATCTT. This translates into CSARDGKPTSNSNQPQHL.

This clonotype was detected a few times. The V call is TRBV10-3, the J call TRBJ1-6; 10 positions match TRBD1. The CDR3 covers 15 residues. V lost 2 bases to trimming and J lost 7 bases; unmatched junction nucleotides: 2. Germline V gene sequence: CDR1 ENHRY, CDR2 SYGVKD. DNA for the CDR3: TGTGCCATCAGTGAGCGGACAGGGGGAAATTCACCCCTCCACTTT. Protein sequence: CAISERTGGNSPLHF.

The V gene is TRBV28, the J gene TRBJ2-7; possible D gene TRBD1, 5 bases. The CDR3 has 12 amino acids. Trimming took 1 base from V and 9 from J, leaving 10 bases between them. Germline-derived CDR1 and CDR2 are MDHEN and SYDVKM. The CDR3 protein is CASSLSQGGQYF. The DNA of the CDR3 is TGTGCCAGCAGTTTATCGCAGGGCGGGCAGTACTTC.

The chain uses TRBV28 and TRBJ1-1; D ambiguous. The CDR3 is 14 residues long. Germline V CDR1 and CDR2: MDHEN, SYDVKM. Trimming pared 11 bases from V and 1 base from J, leaving 17 bases between. CDR3 in amino acids: CAGSSGFGNTEAFF. Written as DNA, the CDR3 is TGTGCCGGGTCATCGGGCTTTGGGAACACTGAAGCTTTCTTT.

The chain joins TRBV20-1 to TRBJ1-1, with 9 bases matching TRBD1. The CDR3 length is 14 residues. CDR1 is DFQATT and CDR2 is SNEGSKA in the germline V gene (reference sequence). The trim removed 2 bases at V and 6 bases at J, leaving 7 bases unmatched. CDR3 residues: CSARRGQGKAEAFF. The CDR3 bases are TGCAGTGCTAGACGGGGACAGGGAAAGGCTGAAGCTTTCTTT.

The chain recombines TRBV19 with TRBJ1-5; D remains unclear. Between the trimmed V and J ends, which lost 5 bases and 1 base, there was a span of 18 bases. This CDR3 has 17 amino acids. Per germline, CDR1 LNHDA and CDR2 SQIVND (reference sequence). The CDR3 DNA reads TGTGCCAGTAGTCCCCTCACCTATCGAGGCAGCAATCAGCCCCAGCATTTT. Protein: CASSPLTYRGSNQPQHF.

This clonotype showed up many times. The chain combines TRBV12-3 or TRBV12-4 with TRBJ2-5; 9 nucleotides agree with TRBD2. V lost 5 bases to trimming and J lost 2 bases; unmatched junction nucleotides: 9. The CDR3 covers 16 residues. DNA for the CDR3: TGTGCCAGCAGTACCACATCCCTAGCGGGGCAAGAGACCCAGTACTTC. Translation: CASSTTSLAGQETQYF.

J is TRBJ1-6 and V is TRBV20-1, with D possibly TRBD1 on 6 matching bases. The germline V gene has CDR1 DFQATT and CDR2 SNEGSKA (reference sequence). The CDR3 contains 12 residues. CDR3 sequence (DNA): TGCAGCGGAAAGGGGGGGGATGGGCCCCTCCACTTT. Protein sequence: CSGKGGDGPLHF.

This clonotype occurred once. The chain recombines TRBV5-1 with TRBJ2-4, with TRBD2 matching over 10 bases. The CDR3 totals 16 residues. Germline V CDR1 and CDR2: SGHRS, YFSETQ. After removal of 5 bases from V and 2 bases from J, the junction contained 7 bases not matched to a gene. CDR3 loop: CASSISSGSSKNIQYF. The CDR3 nucleotides are TGCGCCAGCAGTATATCTAGCGGGAGTTCCAAAAACATTCAGTACTTC.

This clonotype was counted ten times or more. V is TRBV2 and J is TRBJ2-1; 10 bases map to TRBD2. Germline V CDR1 and CDR2: SNHLY, FYNNEI. V shed 5 bases and J 6 bases; nucleotides not matched to a gene: 10. CDR3 size: 16 residues. CDR3 in amino acids: CASSPAGLAVSNEQFF. DNA for the CDR3: TGTGCCAGCAGTCCCGCCGGACTAGCGGTCAGCAATGAGCAGTTCTTC.

This chain uses TRBV27 with TRBJ2-7, with D possibly matching TRBD1 (5 bases). Germline CDR1 is MNHEY and CDR2 is SMNVEV (reference sequence). Trimming stripped 4 bases from V and 4 bases from J, with 17 bases between. This CDR3 is built from 15 residues. CDR3 sequence: CASSSSVQVSYEQYF. The CDR3 region has the DNA TGTGCCAGCAGTTCATCTGTACAGGTGTCGTACGAGCAGTACTTC.

The sample holds one count of this clonotype. The CDR3 DNA is TGCGCCAGCAGCCAAGAACGCCGAAGGACTGAAGCTTTCTTT. Protein sequence: CASSQERRRTEAFF. The chain employs TRBV4-1 and TRBJ1-1, with D unresolved. Germline CDR1 and CDR2: MGHRA and YSYEKL. Trimming took off 0 bases at V and 5 bases at J, with 10 bases between the two ends. The CDR3 is 14 residues long.

This clonotype turned up a few times. V usage is TRBV11-2 and J usage is TRBJ1-2, with TRBD1 matching 7 bases. Germline values: CDR1 SGHAT, CDR2 FQNNGV. This CDR3 is built from 18 residues. V dropped 1 base and J dropped 8; count of bases not matched to a gene: 19. CDR3 loop: CASSLGPFPRQGHRGYTF. DNA for the CDR3: TGTGCCAGCAGCTTAGGTCCCTTCCCACGACAGGGTCACAGGGGCTACACCTTC.

The J gene is TRBJ2-7, the V gene TRBV2, with 7 bases lining up with TRBD1. The CDR3 runs to 17 residues. From germline, CDR1 is SNHLY and CDR2 FYNNEI. V was pared by 3 bases and J by 4 bases, with 15 bases of the junction left unmatched. The CDR3 sequence: CASSEFRQGIPCYEQYF. CDR3 DNA sequence: TGTGCCAGCAGTGAGTTTAGACAGGGTATCCCTTGTTACGAGCAGTACTTC.

The chain is built from TRBV5-1 and TRBJ1-1; no reliable D call. CDR1 and CDR2 from the germline V gene are SGHRS and YFSETQ. The CDR3 is made up of 13 amino acids. V lost 4 bases and J 5 bases, leaving 12 bases between the germline ends. In nucleotides, the CDR3 is TGCGCCAGCAGCCAGGACGTAGGGACTGAAGCTTTCTTT. Translating it yields CASSQDVGTEAFF.

The table lists this clonotype with many counts. The V call is TRBV2, the J call TRBJ1-6; possibly TRBD1 for D (6 bases). The germline gives CDR1 SNHLY, CDR2 FYNNEI. Trimming took off 3 bases at V and 7 bases at J, with 13 bases between the two ends. The CDR3 is 15 amino acids. The CDR3 reads CASSDVSGANSPLHF. CDR3 bases: TGTGCCAGCAGTGACGTGTCAGGGGCCAATTCACCCCTCCACTTT.

This clonotype showed up just a few times. The V call is TRBV20-1, the J call TRBJ1-1; a possible D gene is TRBD1 (6 bases). CDR3 length: 13 residues. With 6 bases removed from V and 3 bases from J, the gap between germline ends came to 14 bases. CDR1 is DFQATT, CDR2 SNEGSKA, per germline (reference sequence). The CDR3 DNA reads TGCAGTGCCAAGCCTTGGACAGACACTGAAGCTTTCTTT. Translating it yields CSAKPWTDTEAFF.

This clonotype occurred a few times. The V and J genes are TRBV28 and TRBJ1-1; no clear D. There are 13 residues in the CDR3. The V gene's germline CDR1 is MDHEN and CDR2 SYDVKM. Trimming removed 3 bases at V and 1 base at J, with 6 bases between. CDR3 loop: CASSFSANTEAFF. CDR3 nucleotide sequence: TGTGCCAGCAGTTTTAGTGCGAACACTGAAGCTTTCTTT.

This clonotype was recorded a few times. The V call is TRBV7-9, the J call TRBJ1-2; 7 nucleotides match TRBD1. V dropped 5 bases and J dropped 6; count of bases not matched to a gene: 6. Germline V gives CDR1 SEHNR, CDR2 FQNEAQ (reference sequence). The CDR3 extends over 13 amino acids. The CDR3 nucleotides are TGTGCCAGCAGCCGATTAACAGGGGATGGCTACACCTTC. Protein sequence: CASSRLTGDGYTF.

The CDR3 region is CASSAFVGPRYEQYF. The CDR3 nucleotides are TGTGCCAGCAGCGCCTTCGTCGGGCCCAGGTACGAGCAGTACTTC. This chain connects TRBV9 to TRBJ2-7, with D unclear. Germline values: CDR1 SGDLS, CDR2 YYNGEE. This CDR3 comprises 15 residues. V lost 3 bases to trimming and J lost 4 bases, with 17 bases between them.

This clonotype was counted ten times or more. The chain carries TRBV12-3 or TRBV12-4 and TRBJ1-6; 7 bases agree with TRBD1. The trim removed 6 bases at V and 5 bases at J, leaving 7 bases unmatched. CDR3 length: 15 residues. CDR3 loop: CASSDGQANNSPLHF. In DNA form, the CDR3 reads TGTGCCAGCAGCGACGGACAGGCTAATAATTCACCCCTCCACTTT.

In this sample, this clonotype turned up a few times. The V gene is TRBV20-1, the J gene TRBJ2-5; TRBD2 agrees at 9 bases. The CDR3 extends over 15 amino acids. The V gene end was trimmed by 0 bases and the J gene end by 4 bases; junction bases not matched to a gene: 6. CDR1 and CDR2 from the germline V gene are DFQATT and SNEGSKA (reference sequence). The CDR3 region is CSARDLVSGRETQYF. DNA of the CDR3: TGCAGTGCTAGAGATCTAGTTAGCGGGAGAGAGACCCAGTACTTC.

V gene TRBV6-1 combines with J gene TRBJ1-5, with D unresolved. CDR3 length equals 15 residues. Germline CDR1 and CDR2: MNHNS and SASEGT. The germline V and J ends were trimmed by 5 bases and 0 bases, with 11 bases remaining between them. DNA for the CDR3: TGTGCCAGCAGTCCCCAACCGAATAGCAATCAGCCCCAGCATTTT. Translated, it gives CASSPQPNSNQPQHF.

This clonotype was counted many times. V gene TRBV28 combines with J gene TRBJ1-1, with no clear D. Germline V CDR1 and CDR2: MDHEN, SYDVKM. The CDR3 is 12 residues long. The germline V and J ends were trimmed by 6 bases and 4 bases, with 9 bases remaining between them. The CDR3 region has the DNA TGTGCCAGCAGCCACCTAGGCACTGAAGCTTTCTTT. Its protein product is CASSHLGTEAFF.